This T cell receptor (beta chain) was recovered during a study of CD8 T cells in Susac syndrome. The V segment lost 0 bases and the J segment 5 bases; nucleotides outside the gene matches: 4. The CDR3 covers 15 residues. Germline CDR1 reads SGHDN; CDR2 reads FVKESK. Control patients had untreated stable or active relapsing-remitting multiple sclerosis by revised McDonald criteria. The CD8+ and CD4+ T cells were isolated magnetically using a negative isolation approach, whereas the TEMRA cells were enriched by FACS. Random hexamers were used to reverse transcribe about 0.45 to 1 ug of RNA. An immunoSEQ multiplex PCR amplified TCR beta CDR3 over 54 Vbeta and 13 Jbeta. TCRdb analysed the immunoSEQ multiplex PCR reads with MiXCR anew, one entry per CDR3 protein. This table has about 280,000 distinct CDR3 sequences, roughly 81% appearing once.

Sequencing was done on a sample of CD8+ T cells from PBMCs. V and J are TRBV14 and TRBJ2-3; 8 bases line up with TRBD1. This clonotype was sampled from a human donor with multiple sclerosis. This CDR3 is CASSQDSGGRDTQYF. In DNA, the CDR3 is TGTGCCAGCAGCCAAGATTCAGGGGGCAGAGATACGCAGTATTTT.